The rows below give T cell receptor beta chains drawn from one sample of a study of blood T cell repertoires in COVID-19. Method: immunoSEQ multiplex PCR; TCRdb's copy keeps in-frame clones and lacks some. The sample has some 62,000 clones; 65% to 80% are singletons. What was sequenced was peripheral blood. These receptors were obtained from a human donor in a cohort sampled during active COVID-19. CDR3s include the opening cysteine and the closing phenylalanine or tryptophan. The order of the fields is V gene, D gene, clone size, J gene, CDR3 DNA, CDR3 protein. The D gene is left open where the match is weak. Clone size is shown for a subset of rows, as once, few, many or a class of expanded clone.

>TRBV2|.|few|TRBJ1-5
TGTGCCAGTGACAGCCCCAATCAGCCCCAGCATTTT
CASDSPNQPQHF
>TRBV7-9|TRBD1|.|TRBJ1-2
TGTGCCAGCAGCTTAGGGCCGGGACAGGTCTATGGCTACACCTTC
CASSLGPGQVYGYTF
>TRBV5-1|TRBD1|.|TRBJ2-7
TGCGCCAGCAGCTTGGCCCCGGGGACAGGGGCATACGAGCAGTACTTC
CASSLAPGTGAYEQYF
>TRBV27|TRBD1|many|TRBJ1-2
TGTGCCAGCAGTTTATCCCCCGCCGGGACAGGGTTTCATGGCTACACCTTC
CASSLSPAGTGFHGYTF
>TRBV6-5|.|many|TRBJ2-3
TGTGCCAGCAGTTACCCCACCCAAACCGGTACGCAGTATTTT
CASSYPTQTGTQYF
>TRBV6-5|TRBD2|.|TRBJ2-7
TGTGCCAGCAGTTTGGGGGGGAGCTCCTACGAGCAGTACTTC
CASSLGGSSYEQYF
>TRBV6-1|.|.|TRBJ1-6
TGTGCCAGCAGTGAGGGAATCGGGGCACCCCTCCACTTT
CASSEGIGAPLHF
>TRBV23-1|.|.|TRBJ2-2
TGCGCCAGCAGTCAATCAGTCAGGGAGGCCACCGGGGAGCTGTTTTTT
CASSQSVREATGELFF
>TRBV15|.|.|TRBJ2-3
TGTGCCACCAGCAGAACTGGGTCCTCGGGGGATACGCAGTATTTT
CATSRTGSSGDTQYF
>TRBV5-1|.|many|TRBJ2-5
TGCGCCAGCAGCTTGGCCTCGGAGCCACGTACCCAGTACTTC
CASSLASEPRTQYF
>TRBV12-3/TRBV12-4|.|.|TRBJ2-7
TGTGCCAGCAGTTTAACGAGCGAGCAGTACTTC
CASSLTSEQYF
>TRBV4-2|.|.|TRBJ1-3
TGTGCCAGCAGCCCAGGGATCCGCTCTGGAAACACCATATATTTT
CASSPGIRSGNTIYF
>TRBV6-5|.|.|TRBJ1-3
TGTGCCAGCACCCCAGGGTATGGTGGAAACACCATATATTTT
CASTPGYGGNTIYF
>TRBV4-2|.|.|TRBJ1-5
TGTGCCAGCAGCCAAGCAGCAGACGGGAGCCAGCCCCAGCATTTT
CASSQAADGSQPQHF
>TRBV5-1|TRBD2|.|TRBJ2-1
TGCGCCAGCGCTCCCGGGACTAGCTCCTACAATGAGCAGTTCTTC
CASAPGTSSYNEQFF
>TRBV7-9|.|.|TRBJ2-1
TGTGCCAGCAGGGCGGCGGTCGAGCAGTTCTTC
CASRAAVEQFF
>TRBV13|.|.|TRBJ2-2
TGTGCCAGCAGCCTTTATAACTATCCCGGGGAGCTGTTTTTT
CASSLYNYPGELFF
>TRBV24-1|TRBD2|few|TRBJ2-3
TGTGCCACCAGTGATGAGCGGGGGGGCGTTACAGATACGCAGTATTTT
CATSDERGGVTDTQYF
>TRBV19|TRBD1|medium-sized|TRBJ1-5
TGTGCCAGTAGTGATGGAGCCGGGACAGGGGGCCGGGCCCAGCATTTT
CASSDGAGTGGRAQHF
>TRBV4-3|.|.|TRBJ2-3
TGCGCCAGCAGCCAAGAGGCTAGCGGCACAGATACGCAGTATTTT
CASSQEASGTDTQYF
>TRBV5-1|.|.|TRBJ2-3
TGCGCCAGCAATCTCCCAGGCACAGATACGCAGTATTTT
CASNLPGTDTQYF
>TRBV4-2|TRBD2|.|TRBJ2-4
TGTGCCAGCAGCCCCACCCTCAGCGGGGGTCTAGCCAAAAACATTCAGTACTTC
CASSPTLSGGLAKNIQYF
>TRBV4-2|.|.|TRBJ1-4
TGTGCCAGCAGCCAAGTGGACAGCGTAAGTGAAAAACTGTTTTTT
CASSQVDSVSEKLFF
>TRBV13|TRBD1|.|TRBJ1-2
TGTGCCAGCAGCAAGGGGACAGGTGGAACGTATGGCTACACCTTC
CASSKGTGGTYGYTF
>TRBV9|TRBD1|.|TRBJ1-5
TGTGCCAGCAGCGGACAGGGTTCAGGCCAGCCCCAGCATTTT
CASSGQGSGQPQHF
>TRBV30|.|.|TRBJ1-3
TGTGCCTGGAGTACCCAGGTCTTCTCGGGAAACACCATATATTTT
CAWSTQVFSGNTIYF
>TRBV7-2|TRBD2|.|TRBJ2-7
TGTGCCAGCAGCCCAAGGACTAGCGGGACCTACGAGCAGTACTTC
CASSPRTSGTYEQYF
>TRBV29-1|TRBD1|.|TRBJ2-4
TGCAGCGGGGCTGGGACAGTCGAAAACATTCAGTACTTC
CSGAGTVENIQYF
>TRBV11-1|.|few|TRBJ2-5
TGTGCCAGCAGCCCAGCTAGCCACCGCCAGGAGACCCAGTACTTC
CASSPASHRQETQYF
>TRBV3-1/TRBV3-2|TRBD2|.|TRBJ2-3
TGTGCCAGCAGCCAAGAAGCAGCGGGAGCGAAAGATACGCAGTATTTT
CASSQEAAGAKDTQYF
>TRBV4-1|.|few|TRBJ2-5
TGCGCCAGCAGCCAAGGGACTATGGAGACCCAGTACTTC
CASSQGTMETQYF
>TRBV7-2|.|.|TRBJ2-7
TGTGCCAGCAGCTTGCAGCGCGGGGCCCTCTACGAGCAGTACTTC
CASSLQRGALYEQYF
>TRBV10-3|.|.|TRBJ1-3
TGTGCCATCACCGAGGAGGGGAACACCATATATTTT
CAITEEGNTIYF
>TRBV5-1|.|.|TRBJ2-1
TGCGCCAGCAGCTACCAGGGCAGTGAGCAGTTCTTC
CASSYQGSEQFF
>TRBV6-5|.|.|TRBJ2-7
TGTGCCAGCAGTTACCTCTACGAGCAGTACTTC
CASSYLYEQYF
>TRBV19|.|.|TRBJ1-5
TGTGCCAGTAGCGACATGGGGGGTATGAGAAGCAATCAGCCCCAGCATTTT
CASSDMGGMRSNQPQHF
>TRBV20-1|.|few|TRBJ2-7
TGCAGTGCTAGAGATACGCAGGAGCAGTACTTC
CSARDTQEQYF
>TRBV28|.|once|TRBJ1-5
TGTGCCAGCAGGAACCCCGACGGGTTGTGGCAGCCCCAGCATTTT
CASRNPDGLWQPQHF
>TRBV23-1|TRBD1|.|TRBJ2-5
TGCGCCAGCAGTCATCCGGGACAGCCCGTAGAGGCCCAAGAGACCCAGTACTTC
CASSHPGQPVEAQETQYF
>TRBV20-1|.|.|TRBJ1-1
TGCAGTGCGACACAGGAAACAGCTTTCTTT
CSATQETAFF
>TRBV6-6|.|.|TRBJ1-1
TGTGCCAGCATAGAGCCACGGAGAGAGAACACTGAAGCTTTCTTT
CASIEPRRENTEAFF